This is a list of T cell receptor beta chains from one sample in a study of blood T cell repertoires in COVID-19. Here immunoSEQ multiplex PCR was the method, and the copy in TCRdb shows in-frame clones only, minus some. Of some 160,000 clones listed, about 82% are singletons. Input material: peripheral blood. The receptors come from a man in his 70s with active or convalescent COVID-19. The CDR3 runs from the conserved cysteine through the conserved F or W. A D gene is named only where the DNA matches it firmly. Rows give clone size only sometimes, using once, few, many, or a class for an expanded clone.

.	TRBD2	TRBV9	TRBJ2-5	CASSVDSGRGETQYF	TGTGCCAGCAGCGTAGACAGCGGGAGAGGGGAGACCCAGTACTTC
.	TRBD1	TRBV19	TRBJ1-1	CASRSGTGVGSTEAFF	TGTGCCAGTAGATCCGGGACAGGGGTCGGGAGCACTGAAGCTTTCTTT
.	TRBD1	TRBV7-2	TRBJ2-3	CASSPRTGSDTQYF	TGTGCCAGCAGCCCCAGGACAGGGTCAGATACGCAGTATTTT
.	.	TRBV4-1	TRBJ2-6	CASSQEIIPWDSSSSGANVLTF	TGCGCCAGCAGCCAAGAAATAATTCCCTGGGACTCCTCTTCCTCTGGGGCCAACGTCCTGACTTTC
.	.	TRBV9	TRBJ1-6	CASSGFGGYNSPLHF	TGTGCCAGCAGCGGGTTCGGGGGGTATAATTCACCCCTCCACTTT
.	.	TRBV30	TRBJ1-1	CAWSSSPQYRVATEAFF	TGTGCCTGGAGTTCTTCCCCCCAATACAGGGTCGCCACTGAAGCTTTCTTT
once	TRBD2	TRBV6-1	TRBJ2-7	CASSESSGIKLRPYEQYF	TGTGCCAGCAGTGAATCTAGCGGGATAAAATTACGACCCTACGAGCAGTACTTC
.	TRBD2	TRBV9	TRBJ2-5	CASSVTSGGAGETQYF	TGTGCCAGCAGCGTAACTAGCGGGGGGGCCGGGGAGACCCAGTACTTC
.	.	TRBV6-5	TRBJ1-2	CASSYTGGRVGYTF	TGTGCCAGCAGTTATACTGGGGGCCGGGTTGGCTACACCTTC
.	TRBD1	TRBV6-2/TRBV6-3	TRBJ1-5	CASSRDREPYSNQPQHF	TGTGCCAGCAGTCGGGACAGGGAACCCTATAGCAATCAGCCCCAGCATTTT
.	.	TRBV5-1	TRBJ2-2	CASSFDTGELFF	TGCGCCAGCAGCTTCGACACCGGGGAGCTGTTTTTT
.	.	TRBV2	TRBJ2-1	CASKNYRETNEQFF	TGTGCCAGCAAGAACTACAGGGAAACCAATGAGCAGTTCTTC
.	TRBD2	TRBV9	TRBJ2-5	CASSVTSGKETQYF	TGTGCCAGCAGCGTAACTAGCGGGAAAGAGACCCAGTACTTC
.	TRBD1	TRBV12-3/TRBV12-4	TRBJ2-1	CASSLIGGYEQFF	TGTGCCAGCAGTTTAATAGGGGGCTATGAGCAGTTCTTC
.	.	TRBV19	TRBJ2-3	CASSPSRDTDTQYF	TGTGCCAGTAGTCCCTCCCGGGACACAGATACGCAGTATTTT
medium-sized	.	TRBV6-5	TRBJ1-6	CASTSGVSSPLHF	TGTGCCAGCACGTCGGGGGTATCTTCACCCCTCCACTTT
.	.	TRBV19	TRBJ1-1	CASSTRMNTEAFF	TGTGCCAGTAGTACGCGGATGAACACTGAAGCTTTCTTT
.	TRBD1	TRBV4-2	TRBJ1-6	CASSQDWTGLYSPLHF	TGTGCCAGCAGCCAAGACTGGACAGGGCTTTATTCACCCCTCCACTTT
.	TRBD1	TRBV18	TRBJ1-4	CASSLDRATNEKLFF	TGTGCCAGCTCCCTGGACAGGGCAACTAATGAAAAACTGTTTTTT
many	TRBD2	TRBV7-9	TRBJ2-5	CASSLSSSGVQETQYF	TGTGCCAGCAGCTTATCGTCTAGCGGGGTGCAAGAGACCCAGTACTTC